The TCR beta chain under discussion was sequenced for a study of PD-1 blockade in classical Hodgkin lymphoma. Only in-frame clones appear in the TCRdb table, and some are missing; sequencing was by immunoSEQ multiplex PCR. The data contain under 35,000 clones, more than 80% of them singletons. Study-wide findings and caveats: According to reports, newly diagnosed patients had lower baseline TCR diversity than healthy donors, and relapsed/refractory patients had lower baseline TCR diversity still.

As for time point: newly diagnosed, previously untreated cHL patient sample. CD4+ T cells were purified from thawed PBMCs by negative selection. Serving as comparison were PBMCs from newly diagnosed, untreated classical Hodgkin lymphoma, which were sequenced alongside the relapsed/refractory trial patients. Of note for this clone: As yet, its antigen is unknown.

The clonotype originates from a human donor with classical Hodgkin lymphoma. Sequencing was performed on CD4+ T cells from blood.

The CDR3 here is CASSPDSPLKAQHF. The CDR3 DNA sequence: TGTGCCAGCAGCCCCGACAGTCCCCTTAAGGCCCAGCATTTT. The chain combines TRBV6-6 with TRBJ1-5, with D maybe TRBD1 (5 bases). Trimming cost V 6 bases and J 11 bases, with 20 bases left between them. Germline V gene lookup returns CDR1 MNHNY and CDR2 SVGAGI (reference sequence). This CDR3 contains 14 residues.